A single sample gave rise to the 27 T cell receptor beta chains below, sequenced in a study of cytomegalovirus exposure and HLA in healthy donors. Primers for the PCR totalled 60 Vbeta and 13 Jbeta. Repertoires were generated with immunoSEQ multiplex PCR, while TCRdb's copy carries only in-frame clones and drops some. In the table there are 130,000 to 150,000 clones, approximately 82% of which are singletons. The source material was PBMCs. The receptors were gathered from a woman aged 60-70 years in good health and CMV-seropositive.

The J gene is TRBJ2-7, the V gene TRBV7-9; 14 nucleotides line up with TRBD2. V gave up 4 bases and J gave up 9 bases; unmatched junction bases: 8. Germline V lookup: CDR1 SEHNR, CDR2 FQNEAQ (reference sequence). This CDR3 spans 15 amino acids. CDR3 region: CASSSTGLAGVVQYF. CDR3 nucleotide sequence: TGTGCCAGCAGCTCCACGGGACTAGCGGGAGTGGTGCAGTACTTC.

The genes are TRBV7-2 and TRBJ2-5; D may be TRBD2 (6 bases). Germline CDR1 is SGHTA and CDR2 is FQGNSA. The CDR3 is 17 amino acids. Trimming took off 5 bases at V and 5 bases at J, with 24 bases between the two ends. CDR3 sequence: CASSLTPTRRGLETQYF. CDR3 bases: TGTGCCAGCAGCCTTACACCGACTAGGAGGGGTTTGGAGACCCAGTACTTC.

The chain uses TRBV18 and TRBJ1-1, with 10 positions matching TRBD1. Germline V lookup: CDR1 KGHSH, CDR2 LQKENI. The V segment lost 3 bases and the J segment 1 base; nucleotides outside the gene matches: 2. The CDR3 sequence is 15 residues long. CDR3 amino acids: CASSPTGGANTEAFF. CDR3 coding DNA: TGTGCCAGCTCACCGACAGGGGGCGCGAACACTGAAGCTTTCTTT.

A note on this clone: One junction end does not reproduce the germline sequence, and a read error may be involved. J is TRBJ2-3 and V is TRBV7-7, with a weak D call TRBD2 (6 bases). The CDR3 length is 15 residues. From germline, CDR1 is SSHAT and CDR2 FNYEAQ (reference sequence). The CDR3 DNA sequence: TGTGCTAGCAGCTTATCGTTAGCGGACACAGATACGCAGTATTTT. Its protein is CASSLSLADTDTQYF.

DNA of the CDR3: TGTGCCAGCAGCCCGGACCTAAGGGGTCAGCAGTACTTC. It codes for CASSPDLRGQQYF. The chain couples TRBV14 to TRBJ2-7; tentative D call: TRBD1 (5 bases). Trimming took 4 bases from V and 8 from J, leaving 15 bases between them. The CDR3 spans 13 residues. Germline V lookup: CDR1 SGHDN, CDR2 FVKESK.

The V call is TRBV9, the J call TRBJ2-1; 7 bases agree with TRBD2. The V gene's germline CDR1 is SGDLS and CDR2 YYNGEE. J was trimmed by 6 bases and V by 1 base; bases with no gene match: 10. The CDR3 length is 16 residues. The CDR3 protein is CASSVRASGISNEQFF. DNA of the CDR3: TGTGCCAGCAGCGTAAGGGCTAGCGGCATATCCAATGAGCAGTTCTTC.

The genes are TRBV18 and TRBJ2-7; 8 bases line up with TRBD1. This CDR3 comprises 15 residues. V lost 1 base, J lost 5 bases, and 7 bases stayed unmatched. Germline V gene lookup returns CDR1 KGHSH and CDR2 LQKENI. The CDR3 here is CASSPLRTGKDEQYF. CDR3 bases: TGTGCCAGCTCACCACTCCGGACAGGGAAGGACGAGCAGTACTTC.

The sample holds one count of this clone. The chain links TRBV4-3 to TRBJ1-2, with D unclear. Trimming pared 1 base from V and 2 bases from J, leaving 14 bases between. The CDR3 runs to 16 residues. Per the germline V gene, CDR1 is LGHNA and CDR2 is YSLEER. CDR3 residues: CASSQAVRTGNYGYTF. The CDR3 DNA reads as TGCGCCAGCAGCCAAGCGGTTAGGACGGGGAACTATGGCTACACCTTC.

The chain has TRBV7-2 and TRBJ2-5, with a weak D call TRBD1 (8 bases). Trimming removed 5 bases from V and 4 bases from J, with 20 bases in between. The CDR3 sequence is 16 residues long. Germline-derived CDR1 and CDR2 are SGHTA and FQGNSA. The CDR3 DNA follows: TGTGCCAGCAGCCCAGGGGGCGGGAGTAGGGGAGAGACCCAGTACTTC. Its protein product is CASSPGGGSRGETQYF.

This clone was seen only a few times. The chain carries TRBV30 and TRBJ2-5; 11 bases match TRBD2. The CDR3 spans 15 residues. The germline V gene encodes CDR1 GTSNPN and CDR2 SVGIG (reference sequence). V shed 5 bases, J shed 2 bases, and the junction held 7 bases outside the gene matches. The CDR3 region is CAWDRLAGIQETQYF. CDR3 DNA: TGTGCCTGGGACCGACTAGCGGGGATACAAGAGACCCAGTACTTC.

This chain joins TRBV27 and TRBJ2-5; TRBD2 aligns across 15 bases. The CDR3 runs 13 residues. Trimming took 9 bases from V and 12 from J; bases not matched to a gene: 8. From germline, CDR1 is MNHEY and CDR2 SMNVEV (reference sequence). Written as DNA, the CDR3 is TGTGCCAGTTCCGGACTAGCGGGAGGGCCCGAGTACTTC. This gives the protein CASSGLAGGPEYF.

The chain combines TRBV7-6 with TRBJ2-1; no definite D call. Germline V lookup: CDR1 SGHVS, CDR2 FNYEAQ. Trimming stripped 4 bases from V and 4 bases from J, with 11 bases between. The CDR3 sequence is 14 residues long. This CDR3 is CASSSRVGYNEQFF. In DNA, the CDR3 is TGTGCCAGCAGCTCTAGAGTTGGTTACAATGAGCAGTTCTTC.

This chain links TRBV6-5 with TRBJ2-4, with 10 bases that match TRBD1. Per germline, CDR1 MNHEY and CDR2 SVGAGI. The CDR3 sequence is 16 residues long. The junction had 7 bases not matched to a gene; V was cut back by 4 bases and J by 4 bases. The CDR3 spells CASSSSGTGVKNIQYF. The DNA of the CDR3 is TGTGCCAGCAGTTCATCCGGGACAGGGGTAAAAAACATTCAGTACTTC.

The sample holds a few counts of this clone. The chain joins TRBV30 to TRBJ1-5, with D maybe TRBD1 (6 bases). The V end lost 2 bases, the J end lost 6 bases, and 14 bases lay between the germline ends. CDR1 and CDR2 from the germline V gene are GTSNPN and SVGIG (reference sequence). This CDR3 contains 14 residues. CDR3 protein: CAWSKTGPSQPQHF. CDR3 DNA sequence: TGTGCCTGGAGTAAAACAGGGCCGAGTCAGCCCCAGCATTTT. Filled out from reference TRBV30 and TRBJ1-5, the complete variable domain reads SQTIHQWPATLVQPVGSPLSLECTVEGTSNPNLYWYRQAAGRGLQLLFYSVGIGQISSEVPQNLSASRPQDRQFILSSKKLLLSDSGFYLCAWSKTGPSQPQHFGDGTRLSIL.

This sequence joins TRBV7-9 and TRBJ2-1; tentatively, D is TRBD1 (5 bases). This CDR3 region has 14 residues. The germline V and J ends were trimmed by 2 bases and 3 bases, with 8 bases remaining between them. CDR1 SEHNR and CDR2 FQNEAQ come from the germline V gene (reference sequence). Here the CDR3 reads CASSLRQNYNEQFF. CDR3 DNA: TGTGCCAGCAGCTTACGACAGAACTACAATGAGCAGTTCTTC.

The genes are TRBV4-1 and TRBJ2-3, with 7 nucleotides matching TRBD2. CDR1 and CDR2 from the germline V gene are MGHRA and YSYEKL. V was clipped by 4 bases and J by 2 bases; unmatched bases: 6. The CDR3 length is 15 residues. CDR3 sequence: CASSRAGVPTDTQYF. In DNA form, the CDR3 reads TGCGCCAGCAGCCGGGCGGGGGTTCCCACAGATACGCAGTATTTT.

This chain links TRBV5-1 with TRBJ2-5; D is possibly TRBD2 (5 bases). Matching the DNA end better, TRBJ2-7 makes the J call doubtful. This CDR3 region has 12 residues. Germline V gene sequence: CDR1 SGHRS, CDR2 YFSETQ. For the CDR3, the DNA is TGCGCCAGCAGCTTGGAGCGGAGCGAGCAGTACTTC. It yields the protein CASSLERSEQYF.

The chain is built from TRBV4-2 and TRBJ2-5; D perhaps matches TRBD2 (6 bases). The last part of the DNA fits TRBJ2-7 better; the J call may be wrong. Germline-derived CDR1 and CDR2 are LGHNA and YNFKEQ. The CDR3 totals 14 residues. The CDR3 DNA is TGTGCCAGCAGCCAAGTGCGGGATTCCTACGAGCAGTACTTC. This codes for CASSQVRDSYEQYF.

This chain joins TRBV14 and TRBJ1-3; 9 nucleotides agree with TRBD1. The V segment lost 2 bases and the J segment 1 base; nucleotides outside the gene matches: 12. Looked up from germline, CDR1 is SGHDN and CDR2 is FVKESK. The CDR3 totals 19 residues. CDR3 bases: TGTGCCAGCAGCCAAATTCCGTTCGGGACAGGGACGTCTGGAAACACCATATATTTT. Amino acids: CASSQIPFGTGTSGNTIYF.

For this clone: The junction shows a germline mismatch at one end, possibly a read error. CDR3 region: CASSRDRQGTDTQYF. CDR3 nucleotides: TGTGCCAGCAGCCGAGACAGGCAAGGGACAGATACCCAGTATTTT. The chain links TRBV9 to TRBJ2-3, with 7 bases matching TRBD1. The CDR3 sequence is 15 residues long. Germline CDR1 and CDR2: SGDLS and YYNGEE.

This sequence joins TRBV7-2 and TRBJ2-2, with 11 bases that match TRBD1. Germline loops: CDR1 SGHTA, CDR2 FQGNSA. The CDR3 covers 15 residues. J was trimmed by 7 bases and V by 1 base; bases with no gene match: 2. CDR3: CASSLGTGGHGELFF. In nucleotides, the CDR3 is TGTGCCAGCAGCTTAGGGACAGGGGGCCACGGGGAGCTGTTTTTT.

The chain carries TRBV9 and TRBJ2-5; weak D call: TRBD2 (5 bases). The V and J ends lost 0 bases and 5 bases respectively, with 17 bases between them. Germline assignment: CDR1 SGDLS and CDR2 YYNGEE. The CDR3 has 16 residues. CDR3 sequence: CASSVEIEGLGETQYF. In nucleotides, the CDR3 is TGTGCCAGCAGCGTAGAAATCGAGGGCCTGGGGGAGACCCAGTACTTC.

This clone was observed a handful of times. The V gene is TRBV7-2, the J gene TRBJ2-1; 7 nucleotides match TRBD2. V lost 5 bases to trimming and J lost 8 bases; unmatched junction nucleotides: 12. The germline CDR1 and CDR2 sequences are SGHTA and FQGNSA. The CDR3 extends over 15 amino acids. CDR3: CASSRALAGADEQFF. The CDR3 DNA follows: TGTGCCAGCAGCCGAGCGTTGGCGGGAGCCGATGAGCAGTTCTTC. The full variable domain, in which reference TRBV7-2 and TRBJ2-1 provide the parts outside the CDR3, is GAGVSQSPSNKVTEKGKDVELRCDPISGHTALYWYRQSLGQGLEFLIYFQGNSAPDKSGLPSDRFSAERTGGSVSTLTIQRTQQEDSAVYLCASSRALAGADEQFFGPGTRLTVL.

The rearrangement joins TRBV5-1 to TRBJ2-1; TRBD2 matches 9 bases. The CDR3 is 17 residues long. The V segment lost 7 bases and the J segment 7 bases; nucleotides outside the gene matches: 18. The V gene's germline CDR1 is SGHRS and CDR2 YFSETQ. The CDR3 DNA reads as TGCGCCAGCTCCGGGCTAGCGGGGAGTGGGGCTAGGAATGAGCAGTTCTTC. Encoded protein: CASSGLAGSGARNEQFF.

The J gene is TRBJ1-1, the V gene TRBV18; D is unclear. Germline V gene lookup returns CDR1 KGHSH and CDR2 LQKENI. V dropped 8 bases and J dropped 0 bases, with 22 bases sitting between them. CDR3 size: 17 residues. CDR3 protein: CASRHQPLTSMNTEAFF. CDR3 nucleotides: TGTGCCAGCAGACACCAGCCGTTAACTTCCATGAACACTGAAGCTTTCTTT.

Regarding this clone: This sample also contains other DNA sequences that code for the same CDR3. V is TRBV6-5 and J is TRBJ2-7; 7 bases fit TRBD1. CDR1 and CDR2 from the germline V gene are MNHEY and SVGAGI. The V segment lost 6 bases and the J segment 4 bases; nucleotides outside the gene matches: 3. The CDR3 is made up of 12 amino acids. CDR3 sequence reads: CASRTGLYEQYF. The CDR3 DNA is TGTGCCAGCAGGACAGGGTTGTACGAGCAGTACTTC.

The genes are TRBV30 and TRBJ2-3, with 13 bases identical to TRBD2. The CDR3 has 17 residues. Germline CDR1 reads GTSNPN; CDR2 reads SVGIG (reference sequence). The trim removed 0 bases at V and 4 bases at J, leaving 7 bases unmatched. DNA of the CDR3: TGTGCCTGGAGTGTAGGCTTAGGACTAGCGGGAGCAGATACGCAGTATTTT. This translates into CAWSVGLGLAGADTQYF.